This section outlines one T cell receptor beta chain sequence together with its context. Its antigen remains unidentified. No base quality information exists; no much larger clone differs at one position. This record comes from a study of shared clonotypes between healthy human individuals (dated by TCRdb to about 2020). At the level of the whole study: The cohort comprised two women and a few men aged 18 to 49 years. For each donor, CD4 naive and CD4 memory were each run on three plates, CD8 naive on two plates, and CD8 memory on one plate. The study deeply sequenced blood TCR repertoires of about five healthy adults to estimate repertoire size and the extent of clonotype sharing between individuals. Libraries were prepared and TCR repertoires were sequenced by different laboratories using diverse techniques, in order to increase sequencing depth and limit assay-specific biases. Per donor, leukapheresis produced somewhere between about 0.8 and 9.5 billion PBMCs. Broader findings and caveats from the paper: Based on pairwise subsampling, the degree of clonotype sharing among donors was expected to be affected by sequencing depth. Incomplete sequencing was indicated by rarefaction of sorted-subset datasets, despite the large sequencing depth. The genetic and exposure-history diversity represented was limited by the small number of donors. Clonotypes shared by all four sorted-subset donors showed higher generation probabilities than non-shared clonotypes. Sharing across several donors was observed for about 5% of naive CD4, 3% to 4% of naive CD8, around 2.5% of memory CD4, and around 0.44% of memory CD8 clonotypes. Naive subsets generally had larger estimated clonotype richness than memory subsets. Sampling was restricted to blood, and TCR repertoires in tissue are likely to differ from TCR repertoires in blood.

The CDR3 contains 15 residues, cysteine and phenylalanine counted. Only the CDR3 region is kept as DNA, spanning 45 bases read in frame from base 1. Reading the germline V gene gives CDR1 MNHNS and CDR2 SASEGT. The junction shows trimming of 6 bases on V and 7 bases on J, plus 18 bases between the germline ends. Using the deep immunoSEQ assay, multiplex PCR amplified TCR CDR3 regions from genomic DNA. For each cell subset, the extracted genomic DNA was distributed evenly across all wells of several immunoSEQ 96-well plates, and each plate served as one replicate. For sorted subsets, each replicate PCR was loaded with about 0.2 ug genomic DNA, equivalent to 25,000 to 35,000 T cell genomes. Purified libraries were measured with a Qubit 3.0 fluorometer, size-checked on a Bioanalyzer 2100, and measured again with the KAPA Library Quantification kit. Every immunoSEQ 96-well plate was sequenced on a separate single-read 150-cycle Illumina NextSeq 550 flow cell. As for the original processing: Because the immunoSEQ output held only junctional sequences and lacked quality scores, the filtering could not match the filtering applied to full-length reads. To assign V/J genes and CDR3, sequences were annotated using PyIR, a Python wrapper for IgBLAST v1.9, with IMGT germline references. Reads with weak V/J assignments (E-value above 1e-6), missing CDR3, stop codons, out-of-frame junctions, or ambiguous translated residues were removed. A V3J clonotype was defined by an identical inferred V gene, J gene, and CDR3 amino acid sequence. The percentage overlap between two repertoires was calculated by dividing the number of shared unique clonotypes by the size of the smaller repertoire. RTK rarefaction, the Chao1 estimator, and Recon v2.1 estimates of unobserved clonotypes were used to assess repertoire richness. For all TCRbeta clonotypes obtained by the gDNA method from several donors, generation probabilities were computed with OLGA. Sourced from immuneACCESS, this table was stored by TCRdb with only in-frame sequences that have V and J called. A share of the clones is absent; for the studies checked, an unresolved V gene accounts for under half, and the remainder has no known explanation. V, J and clone size derive from that table, while D and trimming were established from the DNA sequence. For this sample there are about 1 million clones; roughly 80% appear just once. Of the sample, approximately 1.5% is held by the ten largest clones.

The donors were healthy, HIV-negative adults with no recently reported acute infections or vaccinations. Every donor was a Caucasian adult residing in Nashville, Tennessee, USA. Magnetic negative selection was used to enrich CD4+ T cells, after which naive cells were positively selected on CD45RA and the negative fraction became the memory subset. Blood was collected by leukapheresis, and PBMCs were isolated by Ficoll-Histopaque density gradient centrifugation and then cryopreserved in liquid nitrogen vapor phase. Analytical flow cytometry was used to check the purity and quantity of every magnetically sorted T cell population. Genomic DNA was isolated from every sorted fraction and measured by UV absorbance on a Nanodrop 2000c.

This clonotype was sampled from a man aged 18 to 29 in good health. This sequence uses TRBV6-1 and TRBJ1-4; no D gene can be assigned with confidence. The sample consisted of memory CD4+ T cells sorted from blood. Reading the label with the study, this specimen's cell subset or site is: CD45RA-negative fraction. The sequenced DNA: TGTGCCAGCAGGGGAATGGTAGGGATTGTTGAAAAACTGTTTTTT. This encodes CASRGMVGIVEKLFF.